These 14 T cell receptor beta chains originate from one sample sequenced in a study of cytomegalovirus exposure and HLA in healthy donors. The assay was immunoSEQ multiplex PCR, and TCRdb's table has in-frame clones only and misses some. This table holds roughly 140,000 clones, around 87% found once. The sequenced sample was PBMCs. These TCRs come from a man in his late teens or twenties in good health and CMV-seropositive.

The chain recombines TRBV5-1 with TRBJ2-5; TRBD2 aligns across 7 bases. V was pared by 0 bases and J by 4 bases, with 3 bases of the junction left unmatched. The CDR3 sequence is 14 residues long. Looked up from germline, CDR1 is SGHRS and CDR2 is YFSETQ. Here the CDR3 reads CASSLDLAVETQYF. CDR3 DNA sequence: TGCGCCAGCAGCTTGGATCTAGCGGTAGAGACCCAGTACTTC.

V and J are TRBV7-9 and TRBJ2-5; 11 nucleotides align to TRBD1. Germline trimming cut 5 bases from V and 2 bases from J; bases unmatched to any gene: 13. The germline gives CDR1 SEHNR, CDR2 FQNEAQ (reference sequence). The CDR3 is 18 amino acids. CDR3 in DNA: TGTGCCAGCAGCCCGGGACAGGGGGTTTTCCCCTTACAAGAGACCCAGTACTTC. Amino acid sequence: CASSPGQGVFPLQETQYF.

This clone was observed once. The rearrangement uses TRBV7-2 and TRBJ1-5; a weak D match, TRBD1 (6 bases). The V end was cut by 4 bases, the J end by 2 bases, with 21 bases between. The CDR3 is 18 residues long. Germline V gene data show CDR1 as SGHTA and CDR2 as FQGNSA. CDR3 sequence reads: CASSSSGGRGIGNQPQHF. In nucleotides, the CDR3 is TGTGCCAGCAGCTCCAGCGGTGGCAGGGGAATTGGCAATCAGCCCCAGCATTTT.

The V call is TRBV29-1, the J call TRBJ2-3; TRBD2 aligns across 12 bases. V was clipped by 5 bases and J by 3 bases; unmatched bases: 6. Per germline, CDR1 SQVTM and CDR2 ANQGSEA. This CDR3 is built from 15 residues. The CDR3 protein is CSVKRLAGETDTQYF. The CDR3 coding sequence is TGCAGCGTTAAAAGACTAGCGGGAGAGACAGATACGCAGTATTTT.

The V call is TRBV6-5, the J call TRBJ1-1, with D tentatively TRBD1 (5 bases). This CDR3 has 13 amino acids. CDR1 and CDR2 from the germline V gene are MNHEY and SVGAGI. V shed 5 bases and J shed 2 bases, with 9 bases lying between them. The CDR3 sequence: CASSRQRNTEAFF. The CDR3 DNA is TGTGCCAGCAGTCGACAGAGAAACACTGAAGCTTTCTTT.

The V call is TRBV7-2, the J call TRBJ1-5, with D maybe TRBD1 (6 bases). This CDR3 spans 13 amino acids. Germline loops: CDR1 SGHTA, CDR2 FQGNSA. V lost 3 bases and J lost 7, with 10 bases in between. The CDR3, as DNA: TGTGCCAGCAGCTTTCAGACAGGACAGCCCCAGCATTTT. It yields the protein CASSFQTGQPQHF.

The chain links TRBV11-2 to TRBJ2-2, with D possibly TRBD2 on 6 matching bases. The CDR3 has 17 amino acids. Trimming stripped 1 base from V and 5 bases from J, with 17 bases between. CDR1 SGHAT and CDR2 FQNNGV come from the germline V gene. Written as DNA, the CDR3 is TGTGCCAGCAGCTTAGTAGGGTGGGCGGGAAAAACCGGGGAGCTGTTTTTT. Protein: CASSLVGWAGKTGELFF.

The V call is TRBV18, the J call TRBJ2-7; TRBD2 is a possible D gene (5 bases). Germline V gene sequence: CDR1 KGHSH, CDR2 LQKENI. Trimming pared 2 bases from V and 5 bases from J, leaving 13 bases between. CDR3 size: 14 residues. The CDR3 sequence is CASSPNRGSHEQYF. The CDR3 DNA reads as TGTGCCAGCTCACCAAACAGAGGGAGCCACGAGCAGTACTTC.

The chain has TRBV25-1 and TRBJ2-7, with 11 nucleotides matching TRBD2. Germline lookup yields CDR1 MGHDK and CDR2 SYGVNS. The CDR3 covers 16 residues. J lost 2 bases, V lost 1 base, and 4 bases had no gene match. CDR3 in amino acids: CASSEFGTSGTYEQYF. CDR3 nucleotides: TGTGCCAGCAGTGAATTCGGGACTAGCGGAACCTACGAGCAGTACTTC.

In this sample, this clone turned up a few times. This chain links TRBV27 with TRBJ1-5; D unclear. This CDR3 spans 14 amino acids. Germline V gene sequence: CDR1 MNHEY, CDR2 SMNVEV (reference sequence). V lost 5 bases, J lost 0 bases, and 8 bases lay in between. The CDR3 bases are TGTGCCAGCAGTGAGGATAATAGCAATCAGCCCCAGCATTTT. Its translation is CASSEDNSNQPQHF.

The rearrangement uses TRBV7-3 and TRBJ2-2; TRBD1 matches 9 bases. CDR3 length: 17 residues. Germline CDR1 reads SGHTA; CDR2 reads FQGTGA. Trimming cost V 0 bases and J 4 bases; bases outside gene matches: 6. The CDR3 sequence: CASSLTSGTGSTGELFF. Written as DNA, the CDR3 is TGTGCCAGCAGCTTAACTTCCGGGACAGGGAGCACCGGGGAGCTGTTTTTT. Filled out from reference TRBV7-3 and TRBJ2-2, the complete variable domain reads GAGVSQTPSNKVTEKGKYVELRCDPISGHTALYWYRQSLGQGPEFLIYFQGTGAADDSGLPNDRFFAVRPEGSVSTLKIQRTERGDSAVYLCASSLTSGTGSTGELFFGEGSRLTVL.

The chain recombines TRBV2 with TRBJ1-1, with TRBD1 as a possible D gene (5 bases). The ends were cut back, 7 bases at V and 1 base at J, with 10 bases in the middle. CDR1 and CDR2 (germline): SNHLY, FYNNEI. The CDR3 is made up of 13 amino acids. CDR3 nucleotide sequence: TGTGCCAGCATCAGGGATGGGAACACTGAAGCTTTCTTT. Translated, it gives CASIRDGNTEAFF.

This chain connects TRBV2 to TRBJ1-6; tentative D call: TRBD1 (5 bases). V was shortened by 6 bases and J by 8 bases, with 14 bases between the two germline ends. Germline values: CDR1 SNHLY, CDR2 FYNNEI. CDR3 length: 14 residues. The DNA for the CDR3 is TGTGCCAGCAGGGGCGACGGGGGTCATTCACCCCTCCACTTT. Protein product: CASRGDGGHSPLHF.

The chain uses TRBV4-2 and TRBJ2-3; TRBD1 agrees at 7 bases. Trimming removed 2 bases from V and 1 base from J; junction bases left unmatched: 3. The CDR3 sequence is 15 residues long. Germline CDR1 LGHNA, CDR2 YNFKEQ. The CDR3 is CASSQQGVGTDTQYF. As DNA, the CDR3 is TGTGCCAGCAGCCAACAGGGGGTGGGCACAGATACGCAGTATTTT.